This T cell receptor (beta chain) was identified in a study of blood T cell repertoires in COVID-19. Per the original data handling: Cell counts per sample came from amplifying reference gene primers. TCRdb keeps only in-frame clones here, not all; method: immunoSEQ multiplex PCR. For V, J and clone size, that table is used; D and trimming come from the DNA. This table holds approximately 310,000 clones, roughly 88% found once. V dropped 1 base and J dropped 6 bases, with 15 bases sitting between them. There are 15 residues in the CDR3. Germline V gives CDR1 SEHNR, CDR2 FQNEAQ (reference sequence). Living in 24 US areas, the participants were between roughly 18 and 90 years of age.

The sequenced material came from PBMCs or T cells enriched from blood (not recorded which). The sequence derives from a man aged 30 to 39 who had recovered from COVID-19. The J gene is TRBJ1-2, the V gene TRBV7-9; no firm D call. As DNA, the CDR3 is TGTGCCAGCAGCTTAGGAGTAGAGGGCCGCGATGGCTACACCTTC. Protein: CASSLGVEGRDGYTF.